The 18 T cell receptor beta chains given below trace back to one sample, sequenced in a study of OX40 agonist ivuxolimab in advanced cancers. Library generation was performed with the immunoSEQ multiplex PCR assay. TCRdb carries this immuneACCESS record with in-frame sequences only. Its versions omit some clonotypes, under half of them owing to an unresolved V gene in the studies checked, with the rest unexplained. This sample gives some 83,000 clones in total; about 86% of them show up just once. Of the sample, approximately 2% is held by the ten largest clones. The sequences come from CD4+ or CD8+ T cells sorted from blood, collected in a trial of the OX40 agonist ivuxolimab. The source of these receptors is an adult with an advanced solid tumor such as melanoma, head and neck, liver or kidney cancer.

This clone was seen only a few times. In DNA, the CDR3 is TGTGCCAGCTCACCGCCTGGCGGGTGGTTGGGCAATGAGCAGTTCTTC. It yields the protein CASSPPGGWLGNEQFF. The gene calls are TRBV18 and TRBJ2-1; D might be TRBD2 (5 bases). V was cut by 3 bases and J by 6 bases, with 18 bases left in between. Germline V gives CDR1 KGHSH, CDR2 LQKENI. The CDR3 is made up of 16 amino acids.

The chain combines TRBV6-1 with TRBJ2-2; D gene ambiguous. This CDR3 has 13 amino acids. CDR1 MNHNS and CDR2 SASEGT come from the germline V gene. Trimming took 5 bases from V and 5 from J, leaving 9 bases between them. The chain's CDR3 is CASSRSMTGELFF. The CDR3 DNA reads TGTGCCAGCAGTCGGTCGATGACCGGGGAGCTGTTTTTT.

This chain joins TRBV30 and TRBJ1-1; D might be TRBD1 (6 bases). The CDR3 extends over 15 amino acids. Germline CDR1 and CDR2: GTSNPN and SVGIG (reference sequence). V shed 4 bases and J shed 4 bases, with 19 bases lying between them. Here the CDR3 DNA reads TGTGCCTGGACCAAGGGGGTTAGGAAGAGCACTGAAGCTTTCTTT. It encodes CAWTKGVRKSTEAFF.

The DNA for the CDR3 is TGTGCCAGCAGTGCTCCGGGACAGGGACCAGATACGCAGTATTTT. Protein: CASSAPGQGPDTQYF. The chain links TRBV28 to TRBJ2-3, with TRBD1 identical over 9 bases. V lost 5 bases and J lost 4; bases outside the gene matches: 7. Germline-derived CDR1 and CDR2 are MDHEN and SYDVKM. The CDR3 spans 15 residues.

Written as DNA, the CDR3 is TGTGCCAGCAGTTCTTTCTCGGGGGATAGCAATCAGCCCCAGCATTTT. Translation: CASSSFSGDSNQPQHF. The chain uses TRBV28 and TRBJ1-5; D might be TRBD1 (5 bases). The germline V and J ends were trimmed by 4 bases and 0 bases, with 13 bases remaining between them. CDR3 length: 16 amino acids. Per the germline V gene, CDR1 is MDHEN and CDR2 is SYDVKM.

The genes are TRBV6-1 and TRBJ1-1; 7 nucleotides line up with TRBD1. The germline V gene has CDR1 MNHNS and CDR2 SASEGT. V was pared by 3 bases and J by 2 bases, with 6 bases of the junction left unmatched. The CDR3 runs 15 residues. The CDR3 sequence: CASSEGQTGNTEAFF. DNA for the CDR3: TGTGCCAGCAGTGAGGGACAGACAGGTAACACTGAAGCTTTCTTT.

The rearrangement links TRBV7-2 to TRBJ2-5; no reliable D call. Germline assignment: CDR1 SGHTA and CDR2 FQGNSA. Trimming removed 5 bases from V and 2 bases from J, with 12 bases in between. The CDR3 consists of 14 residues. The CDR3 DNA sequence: TGTGCCAGCAGCCGAACGCGAGAGCAAGAGACCCAGTACTTC. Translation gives CASSRTREQETQYF.

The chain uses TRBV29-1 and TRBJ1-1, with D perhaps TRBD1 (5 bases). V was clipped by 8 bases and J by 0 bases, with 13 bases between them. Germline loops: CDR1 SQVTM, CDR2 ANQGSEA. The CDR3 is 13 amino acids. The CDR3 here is CSFVGRLNTEAFF. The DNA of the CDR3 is TGCAGCTTCGTGGGGCGGTTGAACACTGAAGCTTTCTTT.

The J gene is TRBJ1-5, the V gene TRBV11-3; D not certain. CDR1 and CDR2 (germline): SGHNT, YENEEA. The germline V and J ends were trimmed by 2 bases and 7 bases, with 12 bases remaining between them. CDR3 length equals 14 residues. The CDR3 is CASSLQGSGQPQHF. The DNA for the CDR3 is TGTGCCAGCAGCTTACAAGGGTCGGGACAGCCCCAGCATTTT.

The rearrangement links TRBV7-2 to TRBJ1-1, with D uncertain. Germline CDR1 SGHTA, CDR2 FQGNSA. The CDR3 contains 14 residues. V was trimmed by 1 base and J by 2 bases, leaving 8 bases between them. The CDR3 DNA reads TGTGCCAGCAGCTTAGGAATAATAAACACTGAAGCTTTCTTT. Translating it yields CASSLGIINTEAFF. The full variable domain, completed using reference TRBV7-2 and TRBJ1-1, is GAGVSQSPSNKVTEKGKDVELRCDPISGHTALYWYRQSLGQGLEFLIYFQGNSAPDKSGLPSDRFSAERTGGSVSTLTIQRTQQEDSAVYLCASSLGIINTEAFFGQGTRLTVV.

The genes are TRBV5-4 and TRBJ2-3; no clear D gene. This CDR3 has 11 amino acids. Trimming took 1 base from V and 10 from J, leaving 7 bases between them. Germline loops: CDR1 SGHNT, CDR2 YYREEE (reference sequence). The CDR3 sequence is CASSLNPPQYF. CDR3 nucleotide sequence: TGTGCCAGCAGCTTGAACCCCCCGCAGTATTTT.

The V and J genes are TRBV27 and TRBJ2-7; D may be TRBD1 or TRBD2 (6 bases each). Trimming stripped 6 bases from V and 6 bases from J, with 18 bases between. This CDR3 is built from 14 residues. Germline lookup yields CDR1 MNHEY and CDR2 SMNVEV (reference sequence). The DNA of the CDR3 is TGTGCCAGCAGCGGTACGTGGGGGGCTGGCGAGCAGTACTTC. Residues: CASSGTWGAGEQYF.

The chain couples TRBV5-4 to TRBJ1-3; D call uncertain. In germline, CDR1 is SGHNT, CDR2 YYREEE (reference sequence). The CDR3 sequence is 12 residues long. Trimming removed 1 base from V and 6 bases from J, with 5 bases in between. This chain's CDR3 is CASSLRKNTIYF. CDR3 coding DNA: TGTGCCAGCAGCTTGAGGAAAAACACCATATATTTT.

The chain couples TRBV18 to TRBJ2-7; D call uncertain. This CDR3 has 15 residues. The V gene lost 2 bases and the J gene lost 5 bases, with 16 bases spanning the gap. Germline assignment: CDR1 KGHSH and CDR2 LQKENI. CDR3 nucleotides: TGTGCCAGCTCACCAGTGCCTCCAGCTATGAACGAGCAGTACTTC. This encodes CASSPVPPAMNEQYF.

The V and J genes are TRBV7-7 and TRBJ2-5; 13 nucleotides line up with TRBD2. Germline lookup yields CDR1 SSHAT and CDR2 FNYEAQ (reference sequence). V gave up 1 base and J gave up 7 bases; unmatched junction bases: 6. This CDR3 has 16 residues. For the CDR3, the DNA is TGTGCCAGCAGCTTAGGGACTAGCGGGAGATTCGGGACCCAGTACTTC. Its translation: CASSLGTSGRFGTQYF.

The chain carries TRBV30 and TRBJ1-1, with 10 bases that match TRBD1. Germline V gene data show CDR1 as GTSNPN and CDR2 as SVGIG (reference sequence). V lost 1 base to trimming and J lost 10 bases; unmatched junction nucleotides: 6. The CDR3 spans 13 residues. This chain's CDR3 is CAWSGDRGRRAFF. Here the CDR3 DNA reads TGTGCCTGGAGTGGGGACAGGGGAAGGAGAGCTTTCTTT.

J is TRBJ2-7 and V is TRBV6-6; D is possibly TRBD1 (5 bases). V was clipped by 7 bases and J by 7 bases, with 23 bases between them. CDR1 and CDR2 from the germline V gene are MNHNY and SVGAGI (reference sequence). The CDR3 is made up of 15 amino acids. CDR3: CASNSHVQGVGEQYF. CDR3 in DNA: TGTGCCAGCAACTCTCACGTCCAGGGTGTCGGGGAGCAGTACTTC.

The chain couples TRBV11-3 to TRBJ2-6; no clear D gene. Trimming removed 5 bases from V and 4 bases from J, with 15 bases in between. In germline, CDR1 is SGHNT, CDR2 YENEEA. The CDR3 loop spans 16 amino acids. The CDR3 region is CASSPGRSGGANVLTF. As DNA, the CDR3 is TGTGCCAGCAGCCCTGGACGGTCCGGAGGGGCCAACGTCCTGACTTTC.